These T cell receptor beta chains were read from a single sample in a study of T cells in Graves' hyperthyroidism and ophthalmopathy. TCRdb re-called the multiplex PCR reads through MiXCR, storing one row per CDR3 protein. The sample records around 350,000 distinct CDR3 sequences, more than 14% being singletons. The sample taken for sequencing was blood. The receptors here all came from a woman aged 25 to 39 with Graves' ophthalmopathy. CDR3s include the opening cysteine and the closing phenylalanine or tryptophan. Fields, in order: D gene, clone size, J gene, V gene, CDR3 protein, CDR3 DNA. A D gene is named only where the DNA matches it firmly. Where a row states a size, it is once, few, many or the class of an expanded clone; other rows omit it.

-,many,TRBJ2-5,TRBV7-2,CASSFGIQETQYF,TGTGCCAGCAGCTTCGGGATACAAGAGACCCAGTACTTC
-,many,TRBJ1-2,TRBV27,CASRSRGDYGYTF,TGTGCCAGCAGAAGCAGGGGCGACTATGGCTACACCTTC
TRBD1,many,TRBJ1-1,TRBV5-6,CASSFRQGAGEAFF,TGTGCCAGCAGCTTCCGACAGGGGGCTGGTGAAGCTTTCTTT
-,many,TRBJ2-7,TRBV6-6,CASSYSLGQPVYEQYF,TGTGCCAGCAGTTACTCTTTAGGGCAGCCCGTCTACGAGCAGTACTTC
-,many,TRBJ1-2,TRBV28,CASSLQDTGGYTF,TGTGCCAGCAGTTTACAGGACACCGGGGGCTACACCTTC
-,-,TRBJ1-2,TRBV2,CASRWTTVGYTF,TGTGCCAGCAGGTGGACAACCGTGGGCTACACCTTC
TRBD1,many,TRBJ1-1,TRBV7-2,CASSLGLRQGRTEAFF,TGTGCCAGCAGCTTAGGACTCAGACAGGGCCGGACTGAAGCTTTCTTT
-,many,TRBJ1-6,TRBV12-3/TRBV12-4,CASSLDSSYNSPLHF,TGTGCCAGCAGTTTGGACAGCTCCTATAATTCACCCCTCCACTTT
TRBD1,many,TRBJ1-1,TRBV7-2,CASSLDREVAEAFF,TGTGCCAGCAGCCTCGACAGGGAGGTTGCTGAAGCTTTCTTT
-,many,TRBJ2-3,TRBV5-1,CASSPGTLGDTQYF,TGCGCCAGCAGCCCAGGTACTCTTGGAGATACGCAGTATTTT
-,-,TRBJ2-7,TRBV11-3,CASSFRGAYEQYF,TGTGCCAGCAGCTTCAGGGGCGCCTACGAGCAGTACTTC
-,-,TRBJ1-4,TRBV20-1,CSATEDSRLEKLFF,TGCAGTGCTACCGAGGACTCCCGGCTAGAAAAACTGTTTTTT
-,many,TRBJ2-2,TRBV24-1,CATSEQGGMTGELFF,TGTGCCACCAGTGAGCAGGGGGGGATGACCGGGGAGCTGTTTTTT
-,many,TRBJ2-5,TRBV15,CATSPRFGGSMKTQYF,TGTGCCACCAGCCCTCGTTTTGGGGGCTCAATGAAGACCCAGTACTTC
TRBD2,-,TRBJ2-7,TRBV7-3,CASTSSGGANEQYF,TGTGCCAGCACCTCTAGCGGGGGGGCCAACGAGCAGTACTTC
-,few,TRBJ1-2,TRBV20-1,CSATQTNYGYTF,TGCAGTGCTACCCAGACCAACTATGGCTACACCTTC
-,many,TRBJ2-4,TRBV18,CASSPQGAKNIQYF,TGTGCCAGCTCACCGCAGGGAGCCAAAAACATTCAGTACTTC
-,many,TRBJ2-1,TRBV7-3,CASSSMGGPRSYNEQFF,TGTGCCAGCAGCTCTATGGGGGGGCCTCGGTCCTACAATGAGCAGTTCTTC
-,-,TRBJ2-5,TRBV9,CASSPWGRLEETQYF,TGTGCCAGCAGCCCCTGGGGCAGACTAGAAGAGACCCAGTACTTC
-,many,TRBJ2-5,TRBV20-1,CSARDGGQILQETQYF,TGCAGTGCTAGAGATGGCGGACAAATATTACAAGAGACCCAGTACTTC
TRBD1,many,TRBJ1-1,TRBV10-2,CASRDRGYTEAFF,TGCGCCAGTCGGGACAGGGGATACACTGAAGCTTTCTTT
-,many,TRBJ2-1,TRBV20-1,CSARDKEHYNEQFF,TGCAGTGCTAGAGATAAGGAGCATTACAATGAGCAGTTCTTC
-,-,TRBJ1-3,TRBV7-9,CASSPPPGRPENTIYF,TGTGCCAGCAGCCCCCCCCCTGGCAGACCCGAGAACACCATATATTTT
-,many,TRBJ1-5,TRBV3-1,CASSPQAGSNQPQHF,TGTGCCAGCAGCCCTCAGGCGGGCAGCAATCAGCCCCAGCATTTT
-,once,TRBJ2-7,TRBV7-2,CASSFRGAGSYEQYF,TGTGCCAGCAGCTTTAGGGGGGCGGGGTCCTACGAGCAGTACTTC
TRBD2,many,TRBJ2-4,TRBV11-2,CASSPRSGGLAKNIQYF,TGTGCCAGCAGCCCAAGAAGCGGGGGGTTAGCCAAAAACATTCAGTACTTC
-,few,TRBJ1-5,TRBV4-1,CASSQVLTAANQPQHF,TGCGCCAGCAGCCAAGTCCTAACAGCCGCCAATCAGCCCCAGCATTTT
-,many,TRBJ2-5,TRBV3-1,CASSQGVGGGQTQYF,TGTGCCAGCAGCCAAGGGGTAGGGGGGGGGCAGACCCAGTACTTC
-,-,TRBJ1-4,TRBV11-1,CASSPREGGSGGHEKLFF,TGTGCCAGCAGCCCGCGCGAGGGTGGCTCCGGGGGCCATGAAAAACTGTTTTTT
-,many,TRBJ1-1,TRBV6-5,CASSYRDRMGTEAFF,TGTGCCAGCAGTTACCGGGACCGAATGGGCACTGAAGCTTTCTTT
-,-,TRBJ2-6,TRBV19,CASRGRAGGKVGANVLTF,TGTGCCAGTAGGGGGAGGGCAGGGGGCAAAGTTGGGGCCAACGTCCTGACTTTC
-,many,TRBJ2-4,TRBV5-5,CASSYRGVAKNIQYF,TGTGCCAGCAGCTACCGGGGCGTAGCCAAAAACATTCAGTACTTC
-,many,TRBJ1-2,TRBV20-1,CSARDIGAGGYTF,TGCAGTGCTAGAGATATAGGGGCAGGTGGCTACACCTTC
-,many,TRBJ1-1,TRBV7-9,CASSLTWNTEAFF,TGTGCCAGCAGCTTAACCTGGAACACTGAAGCTTTCTTT
-,many,TRBJ2-1,TRBV4-1,CASSQVDLISYNEQFF,TGCGCCAGCAGCCAAGTTGATCTTATTTCCTACAATGAGCAGTTCTTC
-,many,TRBJ2-1,TRBV7-2,CASSLGRGYNEQFF,TGTGCCAGCAGCTTAGGGCGGGGTTACAATGAGCAGTTCTTC
TRBD1,many,TRBJ2-5,TRBV28,CASSSPGQNQETQYF,TGTGCCAGCAGTTCCCCGGGACAGAATCAAGAGACCCAGTACTTC
TRBD1,many,TRBJ1-1,TRBV19,CASSPRDRGWTEAFF,TGTGCCAGTAGTCCTAGGGACAGGGGTTGGACTGAAGCTTTCTTT
-,-,TRBJ1-2,TRBV7-9,CASSLGTPYGYTF,TGTGCCAGCAGCTTAGGGACACCTTATGGCTACACCTTC
-,many,TRBJ2-3,TRBV7-2,CASSLTVSTDTQYF,TGTGCCAGCAGCTTAACGGTCAGCACAGATACGCAGTATTTT
-,many,TRBJ1-1,TRBV28,CASSSPAMPTEAFF,TGTGCCAGCAGCTCCCCAGCAATGCCCACTGAAGCTTTCTTT
TRBD1,-,TRBJ1-5,TRBV7-9,CASTPGTGMGNQPQHF,TGTGCCAGCACCCCCGGGACAGGGATGGGCAATCAGCCCCAGCATTTT
-,many,TRBJ1-5,TRBV5-1,CASSLEGAPSQPQHF,TGCGCCAGCAGCTTGGAAGGGGCTCCCAGTCAGCCCCAGCATTTT
-,many,TRBJ1-1,TRBV7-9,CASTTMNTEAFF,TGTGCCAGCACCACGATGAACACTGAAGCTTTCTTT
-,many,TRBJ1-2,TRBV7-2,CASSRDAAGRGYGYTF,TGTGCCAGCAGCCGAGACGCCGCCGGGCGAGGGTATGGCTACACCTTC
-,many,TRBJ2-7,TRBV6-1,CASSESRVDEQYF,TGTGCCAGCAGTGAAAGTCGGGTGGACGAGCAGTACTTC
-,-,TRBJ2-5,TRBV28,CASSDGPGETQYF,TGTGCCAGCAGCGATGGTCCCGGGGAGACCCAGTACTTC
-,many,TRBJ2-1,TRBV7-2,CASSLGAHNEQFF,TGTGCCAGCAGCTTAGGGGCCCACAATGAGCAGTTCTTC
-,-,TRBJ2-7,TRBV12-3/TRBV12-4,CACSLALSRSVGAEQYF,TGTGCCTGCAGTTTAGCGCTATCTCGGTCTGTAGGGGCCGAGCAGTACTTC
-,-,TRBJ2-4,TRBV7-9,CASSSLKSRDTKTEVLAKNIQYF,TGTGCCAGCAGCTCGCTTAAATCCAGGGACACTAAAACAGAAGTCCTAGCCAAAAACATTCAGTACTTC
-,many,TRBJ1-5,TRBV30,CAWSVLGSPDQPQHF,TGTGCCTGGAGTGTACTGGGAAGTCCAGATCAGCCCCAGCATTTT
-,many,TRBJ1-5,TRBV7-9,CASSDEGVAGPQHF,TGTGCCAGCAGCGACGAGGGTGTCGCGGGTCCCCAGCATTTT
TRBD2,-,TRBJ2-3,TRBV20-1,CSARYGGAAWGDTQYF,TGCAGTGCTAGATACGGGGGGGCCGCCTGGGGAGATACGCAGTATTTT
-,many,TRBJ2-7,TRBV18,CASSRTGRSYEQYF,TGTGCCAGCTCCCGCACCGGTCGCTCCTACGAGCAGTACTTC
-,many,TRBJ2-3,TRBV12-3/TRBV12-4,CASRLDTITDTQYF,TGTGCCAGCAGGTTGGACACCATCACAGATACGCAGTATTTT
TRBD2,many,TRBJ2-1,TRBV2,CASSGAGLYNEQFF,TGTGCCAGCAGTGGAGCGGGACTCTACAATGAGCAGTTCTTC
-,-,TRBJ1-1,TRBV10-3,CVIRATGLNTEAFF,TGTGTCATCAGGGCGACAGGTCTGAACACTGAAGCTTTCTTT
-,many,TRBJ2-1,TRBV2,CASSEPQGLANEQFF,TGTGCCAGCAGTGAACCCCAGGGGCTTGCCAATGAGCAGTTCTTC
-,-,TRBJ1-5,TRBV28,CASSFTGIRDAAQPQHF,TGTGCCAGCAGTTTCACCGGGATCCGAGATGCTGCTCAGCCCCAGCATTTT
TRBD1,many,TRBJ1-3,TRBV11-2,CASTPQGSGNTIYF,TGTGCCAGTACACCACAGGGGTCTGGAAACACCATATATTTT